This T cell receptor (beta chain) came from a study of T cells after somatic rescue of genetic block. V lost 3 bases to trimming and J lost 9 bases, with 18 bases between them. The CDR3 length is 15 residues. CDR1 SGHTA and CDR2 FQGNSA come from the germline V gene. Data came from immunoSEQ multiplex PCR; TCRdb stores just in-frame clones and leaves some out. The table lists 110,000 or so clones, about nine tenths of them singletons. The TCR comes from a woman under 30. The sequencing sample was made of peripheral blood mononuclear cells (PBMCs). The chain joins TRBV7-2 to TRBJ1-5; D not certain. The CDR3 loop reads CASSFRTVAEGPQHF. The CDR3 DNA reads TGTGCCAGCAGCTTCCGGACGGTGGCGGAGGGGCCCCAGCATTTT.